This T cell receptor beta chain was identified during a study of blood T cell repertoires in COVID-19. Study-wide context: Italy, Spain and the United States were the sources of the convalescent and acute COVID-19 samples.

Clones were sequenced by immunoSEQ multiplex PCR, and TCRdb holds only the in-frame ones, with some missing. In the table there are 200,000 to 250,000 clones, 75% to 90% of which are singletons. Germline V gene sequence: CDR1 KGHDR, CDR2 SFDVKD. CDR3 length: 16 residues. V lost 4 bases, J lost 7 bases, and 6 bases stayed unmatched. Participant-reported clinical history was the basis for cohort assignment. The origin of this receptor is a woman aged 25 to 39 who had recovered from COVID-19. The chain employs TRBV24-1 and TRBJ2-1; 13 bases line up with TRBD2. The sequencing input was PBMCs or T cells enriched from blood (not recorded which). CDR3 region: CATSDVGLAGANEQFF. The CDR3 region has the DNA TGTGCCACCAGTGACGTAGGACTAGCGGGAGCAAATGAGCAGTTCTTC.